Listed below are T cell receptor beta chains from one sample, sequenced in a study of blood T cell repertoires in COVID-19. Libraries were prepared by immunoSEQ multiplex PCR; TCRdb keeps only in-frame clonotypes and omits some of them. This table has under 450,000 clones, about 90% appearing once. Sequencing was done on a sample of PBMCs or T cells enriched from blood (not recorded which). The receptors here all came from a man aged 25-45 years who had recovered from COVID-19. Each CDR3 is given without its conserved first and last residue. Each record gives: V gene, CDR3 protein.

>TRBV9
ASSVVQTGVNGYT
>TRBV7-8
ASSRRTGQEAF
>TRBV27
ASRVTGFFSPLH
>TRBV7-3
ASSPTRDTEAF
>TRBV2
ASSEDRALNYGYT
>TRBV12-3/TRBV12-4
ASRPVYTGELF
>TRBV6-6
ASNRSPGQGSPLH
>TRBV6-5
ASAQDSNQPQH
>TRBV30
AWSDRGNQPQH
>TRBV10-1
ASSVGRSNTEAF
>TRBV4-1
ASSQSPGLDTEAF
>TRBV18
ASSQWRGPSYEQY
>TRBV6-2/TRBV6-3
ASSLAGRSTDTQY
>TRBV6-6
ASSYLLATTNEKLF
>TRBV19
ASSILTDRGRYGYT
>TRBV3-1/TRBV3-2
ASSLNSGGARETQY
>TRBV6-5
ASSSRLYSNQPQH
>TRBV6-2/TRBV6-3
ASSYLDPQTGASQH
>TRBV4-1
ASSQSQGGATEAF
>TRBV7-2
ASSSQGSNPTEAF
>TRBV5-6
ASRTRTGRGETQY
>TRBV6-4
ASSRANTGELF
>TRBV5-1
ASSLRGQGDEQY
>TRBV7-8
ASIPRIYGYT
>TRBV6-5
ASRLDRVGYEQY
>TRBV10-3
AIRDRGPGNTIY
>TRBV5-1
ASSIDRGGGYT
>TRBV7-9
ASSLFQAINSPLH
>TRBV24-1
ATSSGVSNQPQH
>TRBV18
ASSRQPMNTEAF
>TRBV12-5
ASGLVIGGLAGELF
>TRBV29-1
SVRPQVYGYT